This T cell receptor beta chain derives from a study of response to subunit inactivated influenza vaccine. Per the germline V gene, CDR1 is SNHLY and CDR2 is FYNNEI. V gave up 2 bases and J gave up 4 bases; unmatched junction bases: 3. The CDR3 sequence is 16 residues long. MiXCR, run by TCRdb on the RT-PCR reads, gives a single entry per CDR3 protein. The sample holds some 570,000 distinct CDR3 sequences, about 11% seen once. These data were also filed under a second study, of T cells expressing NK-cell markers. As reported in that work: Libraries used 5'RACE template switching adding universal primer site and UMIs.

The sequence came from a man aged 50-60 years who received an inactivated influenza vaccine. The gene calls are TRBV2 and TRBJ2-1, with 12 bases aligning to TRBD2. The sample in question was PBMCs from blood, obtained on the day of vaccination. In nucleotides, the CDR3 is TGTGCCAGCAGTGAATGGGGACTAGCGGGTTACAATGAGCAGTTCTTC. This gives the protein CASSEWGLAGYNEQFF.